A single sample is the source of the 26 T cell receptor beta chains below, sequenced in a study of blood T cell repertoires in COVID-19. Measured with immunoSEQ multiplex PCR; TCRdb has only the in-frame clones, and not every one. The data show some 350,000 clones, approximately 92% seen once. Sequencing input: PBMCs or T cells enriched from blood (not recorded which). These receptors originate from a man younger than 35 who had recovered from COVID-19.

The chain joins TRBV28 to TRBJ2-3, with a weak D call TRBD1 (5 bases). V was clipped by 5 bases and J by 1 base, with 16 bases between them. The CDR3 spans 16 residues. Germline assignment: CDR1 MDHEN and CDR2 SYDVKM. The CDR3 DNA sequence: TGTGCCAGCAGTGGTTGGGGAAGGGGTGGCACAGATACGCAGTATTTT. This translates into CASSGWGRGGTDTQYF.

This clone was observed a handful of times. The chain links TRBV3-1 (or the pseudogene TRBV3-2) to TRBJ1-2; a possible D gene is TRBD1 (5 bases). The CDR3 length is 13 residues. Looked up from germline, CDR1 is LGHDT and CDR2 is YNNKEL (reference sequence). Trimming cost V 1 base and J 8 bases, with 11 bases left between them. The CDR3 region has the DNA TGTGCCAGCAGCCAAGGGACATCCCGCGGCTACACCTTC. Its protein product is CASSQGTSRGYTF.

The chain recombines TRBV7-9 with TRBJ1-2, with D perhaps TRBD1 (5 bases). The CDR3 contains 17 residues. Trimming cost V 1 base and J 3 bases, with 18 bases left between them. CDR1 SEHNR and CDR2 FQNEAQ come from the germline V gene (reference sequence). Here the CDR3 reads CASSLGGSGNGDYGYTF. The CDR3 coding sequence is TGTGCCAGCAGCTTAGGGGGATCAGGGAATGGAGACTATGGCTACACCTTC.

CDR3 nucleotides: TGTGCCAGCAGCTTGGCCGGGGCGGGAGGGCAGGCCAAAAACATTCAGTACTTC. Amino acids: CASSLAGAGGQAKNIQYF. This chain connects TRBV5-4 to TRBJ2-4; TRBD2 matches at 9 bases. V shed 0 bases and J 1 base; nucleotides not matched to a gene: 8. The CDR3 is 18 amino acids. Germline-derived CDR1 and CDR2 are SGHNT and YYREEE (reference sequence).

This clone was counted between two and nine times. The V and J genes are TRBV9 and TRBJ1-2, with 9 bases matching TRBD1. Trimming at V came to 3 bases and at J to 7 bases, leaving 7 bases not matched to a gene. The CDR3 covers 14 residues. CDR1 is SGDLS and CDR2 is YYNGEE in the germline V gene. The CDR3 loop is CASSADRGDTGYTF. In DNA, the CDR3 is TGTGCCAGCAGCGCCGACAGGGGGGATACTGGCTACACCTTC.

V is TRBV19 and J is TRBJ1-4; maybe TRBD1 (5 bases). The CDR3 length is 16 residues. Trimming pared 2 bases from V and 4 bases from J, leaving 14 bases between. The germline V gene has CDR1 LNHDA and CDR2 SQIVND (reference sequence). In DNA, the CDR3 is TGTGCCAGTAGTATATATAGGGGCCTCCATAATGAAAAACTGTTTTTT. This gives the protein CASSIYRGLHNEKLFF.

The CDR3 DNA follows: TGTGCCAGCAGCAGGGGGCGACAGGGTACCCACGAGCAGTACTTC. Translating it yields CASSRGRQGTHEQYF. The V gene is TRBV7-9, the J gene TRBJ2-7, with 7 bases lining up with TRBD1. With 5 bases clipped from V and 5 bases from J, the junction kept 12 bases outside the gene matches. The V gene's germline CDR1 is SEHNR and CDR2 FQNEAQ (reference sequence). This CDR3 has 15 residues.

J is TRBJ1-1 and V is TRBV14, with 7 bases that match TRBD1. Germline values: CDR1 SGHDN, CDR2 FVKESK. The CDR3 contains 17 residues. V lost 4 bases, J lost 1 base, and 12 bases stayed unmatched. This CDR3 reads CASSRLPTGVRNTEAFF. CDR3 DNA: TGTGCCAGCAGCCGATTGCCAACAGGGGTTAGGAACACTGAAGCTTTCTTT.

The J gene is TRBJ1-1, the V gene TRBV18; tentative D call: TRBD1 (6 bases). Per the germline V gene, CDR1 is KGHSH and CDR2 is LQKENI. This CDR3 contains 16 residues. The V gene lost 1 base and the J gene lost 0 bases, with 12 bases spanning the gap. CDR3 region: CASSPRGQGMNTEAFF. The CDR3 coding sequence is TGTGCCAGCTCACCACGGGGTCAGGGGATGAACACTGAAGCTTTCTTT.

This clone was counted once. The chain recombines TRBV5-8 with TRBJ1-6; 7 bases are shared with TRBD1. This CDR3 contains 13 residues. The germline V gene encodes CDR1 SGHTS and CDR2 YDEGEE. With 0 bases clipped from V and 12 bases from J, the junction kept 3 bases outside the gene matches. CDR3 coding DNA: TGTGCCAGCAGCTTGGGACAGGGAGGACCCCTCCACTTT. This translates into CASSLGQGGPLHF.

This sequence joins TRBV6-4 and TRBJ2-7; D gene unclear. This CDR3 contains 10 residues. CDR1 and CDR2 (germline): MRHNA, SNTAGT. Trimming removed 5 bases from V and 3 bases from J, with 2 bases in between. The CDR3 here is CASSLYEQYF. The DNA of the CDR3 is TGTGCCAGCAGTCTCTACGAGCAGTACTTC.

The CDR3 reads CASSQERGLAGEQFF. The DNA of the CDR3 is TGCGCCAGCAGCCAAGAGAGGGGACTAGCGGGAGAGCAGTTCTTC. The gene calls are TRBV4-3 and TRBJ2-1; 13 bases match TRBD2. Germline assignment: CDR1 LGHNA and CDR2 YSLEER. V lost 0 bases, J lost 10 bases, and 3 bases stayed unmatched. The CDR3 consists of 15 residues.

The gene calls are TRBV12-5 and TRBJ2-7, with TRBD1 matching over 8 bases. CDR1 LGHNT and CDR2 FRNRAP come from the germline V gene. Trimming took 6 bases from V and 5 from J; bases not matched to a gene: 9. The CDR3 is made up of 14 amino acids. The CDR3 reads CASGPGQGANEQYF. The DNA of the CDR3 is TGTGCTAGTGGCCCTGGACAGGGAGCAAACGAGCAGTACTTC. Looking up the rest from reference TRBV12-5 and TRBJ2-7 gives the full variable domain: DARVTQTPRHKVTEMGQEVTMRCQPILGHNTVFWYRQTMMQGLELLAYFRNRAPLDDSGMPKDRFSAEMPDATLATLKIQPSEPRDSAVYFCASGPGQGANEQYFGPGTRLTVT.

The CDR3 coding sequence is TGTGCCAGCAGCGCGGACAGGGGTTATGTGAATCAGCCCCAGCATTTT. This gives the protein CASSADRGYVNQPQHF. This chain connects TRBV9 to TRBJ1-5, with 9 bases aligning to TRBD1. CDR3 length equals 16 residues. V lost 3 bases to trimming and J lost 4 bases; unmatched junction nucleotides: 8. Per germline, CDR1 SGDLS and CDR2 YYNGEE.

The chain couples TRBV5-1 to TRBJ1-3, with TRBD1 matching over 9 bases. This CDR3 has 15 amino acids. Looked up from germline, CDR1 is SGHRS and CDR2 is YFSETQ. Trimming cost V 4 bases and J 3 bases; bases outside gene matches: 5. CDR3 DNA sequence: TGCGCCAGCAGCGCGGGACAGGGAATTGGAAACACCATATATTTT. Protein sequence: CASSAGQGIGNTIYF.

The CDR3 reads CASSTQPGGNYNEQFF. DNA of the CDR3: TGCGCCAGCAGCACCCAACCGGGCGGGAACTACAATGAGCAGTTCTTC. This rearrangement joins TRBV5-1 to TRBJ2-1; D is perhaps TRBD2 (6 bases). The V end lost 4 bases, the J end lost 3 bases, and 17 bases lay between the germline ends. Germline CDR1 and CDR2: SGHRS and YFSETQ. This CDR3 is built from 16 residues.

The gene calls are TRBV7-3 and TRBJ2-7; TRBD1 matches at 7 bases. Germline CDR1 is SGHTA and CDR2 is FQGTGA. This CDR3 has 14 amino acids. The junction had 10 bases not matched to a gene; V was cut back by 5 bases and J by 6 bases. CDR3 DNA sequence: TGTGCCAGCAGCCCCACAGGGGTAGGATCCGAGCAGTACTTC. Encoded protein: CASSPTGVGSEQYF.

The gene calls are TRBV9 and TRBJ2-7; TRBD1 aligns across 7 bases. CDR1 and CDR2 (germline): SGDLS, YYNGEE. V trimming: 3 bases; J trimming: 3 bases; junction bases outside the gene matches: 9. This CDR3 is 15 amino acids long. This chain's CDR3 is CASSAQGTVFYEQYF. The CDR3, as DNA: TGTGCCAGCAGCGCCCAAGGGACAGTCTTCTACGAGCAGTACTTC.

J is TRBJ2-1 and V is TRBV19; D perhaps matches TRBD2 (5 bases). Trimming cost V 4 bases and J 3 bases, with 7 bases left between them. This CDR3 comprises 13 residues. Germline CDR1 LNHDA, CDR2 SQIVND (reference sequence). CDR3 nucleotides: TGTGCCAGTAGTAGAGACTACTACAATGAGCAGTTCTTC. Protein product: CASSRDYYNEQFF.

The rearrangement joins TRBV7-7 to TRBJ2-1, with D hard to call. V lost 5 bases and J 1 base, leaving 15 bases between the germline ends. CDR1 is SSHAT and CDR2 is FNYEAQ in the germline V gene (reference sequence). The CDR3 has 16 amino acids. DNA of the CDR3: TGTGCCAGCAGCCCAAGATCGACAAGGTCCTACAATGAGCAGTTCTTC. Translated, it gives CASSPRSTRSYNEQFF.

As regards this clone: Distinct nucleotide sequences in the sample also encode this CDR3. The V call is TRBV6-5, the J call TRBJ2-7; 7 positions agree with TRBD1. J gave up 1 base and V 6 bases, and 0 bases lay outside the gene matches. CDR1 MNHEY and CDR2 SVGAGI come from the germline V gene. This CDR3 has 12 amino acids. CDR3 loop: CASRTGSYEQYF. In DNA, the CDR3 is TGTGCCAGCAGGACAGGGTCCTACGAGCAGTACTTC.

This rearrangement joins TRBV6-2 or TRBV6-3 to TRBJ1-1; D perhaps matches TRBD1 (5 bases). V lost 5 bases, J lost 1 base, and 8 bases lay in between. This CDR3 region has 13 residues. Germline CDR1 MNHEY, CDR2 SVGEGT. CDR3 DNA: TGTGCCAGCAGTATCGACAGGAACACTGAAGCTTTCTTT. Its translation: CASSIDRNTEAFF.

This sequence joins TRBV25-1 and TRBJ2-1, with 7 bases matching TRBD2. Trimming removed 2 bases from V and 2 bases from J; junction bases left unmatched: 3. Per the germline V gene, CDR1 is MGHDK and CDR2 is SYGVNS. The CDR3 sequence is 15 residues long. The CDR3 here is CASSESGATYNEQFF. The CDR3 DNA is TGTGCCAGCAGTGAAAGCGGGGCAACCTACAATGAGCAGTTCTTC.

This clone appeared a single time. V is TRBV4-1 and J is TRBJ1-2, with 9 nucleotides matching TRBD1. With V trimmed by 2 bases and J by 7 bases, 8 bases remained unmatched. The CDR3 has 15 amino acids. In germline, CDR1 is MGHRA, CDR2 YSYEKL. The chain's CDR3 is CASSQTGTGFLGYTF. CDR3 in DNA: TGCGCCAGCAGCCAAACCGGGACAGGGTTTCTTGGCTACACCTTC.

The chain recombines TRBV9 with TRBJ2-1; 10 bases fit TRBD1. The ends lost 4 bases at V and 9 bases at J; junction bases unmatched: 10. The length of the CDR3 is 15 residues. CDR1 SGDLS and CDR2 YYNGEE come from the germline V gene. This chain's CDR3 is CASSSRQGASREQFF. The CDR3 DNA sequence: TGTGCCAGCAGCTCCCGACAGGGGGCGTCCCGTGAGCAGTTCTTC.

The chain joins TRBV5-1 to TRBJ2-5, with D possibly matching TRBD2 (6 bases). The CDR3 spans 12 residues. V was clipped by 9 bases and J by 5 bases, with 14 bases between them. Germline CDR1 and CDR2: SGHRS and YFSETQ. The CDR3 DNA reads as TGCGCCACCTCGACTAGAGGGGAGACCCAGTACTTC. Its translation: CATSTRGETQYF.